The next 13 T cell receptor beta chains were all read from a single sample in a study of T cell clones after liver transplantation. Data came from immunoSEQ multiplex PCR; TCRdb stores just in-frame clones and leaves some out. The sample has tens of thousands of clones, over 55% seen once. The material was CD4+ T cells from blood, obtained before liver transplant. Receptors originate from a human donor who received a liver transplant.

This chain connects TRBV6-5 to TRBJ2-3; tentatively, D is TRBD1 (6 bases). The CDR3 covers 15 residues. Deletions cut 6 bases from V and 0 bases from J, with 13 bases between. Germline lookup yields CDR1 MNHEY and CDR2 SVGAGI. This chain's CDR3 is CASRRNRDSTDTQYF. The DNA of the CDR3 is TGTGCCAGCAGACGCAACAGGGATAGCACAGATACGCAGTATTTT.

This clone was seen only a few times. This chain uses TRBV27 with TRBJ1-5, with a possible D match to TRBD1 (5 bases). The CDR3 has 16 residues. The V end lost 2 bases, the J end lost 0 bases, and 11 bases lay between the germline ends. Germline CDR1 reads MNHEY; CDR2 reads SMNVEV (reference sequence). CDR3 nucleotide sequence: TGTGCCAGCAGTTTAACAGGCCCGTATAGCAATCAGCCCCAGCATTTT. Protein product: CASSLTGPYSNQPQHF.

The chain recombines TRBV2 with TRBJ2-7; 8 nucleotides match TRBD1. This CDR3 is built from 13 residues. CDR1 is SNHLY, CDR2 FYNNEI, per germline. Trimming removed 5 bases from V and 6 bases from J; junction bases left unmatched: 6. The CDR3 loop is CASSFQGAAEQYF. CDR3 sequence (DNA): TGTGCCAGCAGTTTCCAGGGGGCCGCCGAGCAGTACTTC.

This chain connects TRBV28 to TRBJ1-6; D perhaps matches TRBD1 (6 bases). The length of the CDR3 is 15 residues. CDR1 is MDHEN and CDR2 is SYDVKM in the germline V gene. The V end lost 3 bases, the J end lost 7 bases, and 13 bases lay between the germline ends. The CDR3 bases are TGTGCCAGCAGTTTTGGAGTAGGGACAAATTCACCCCTCCACTTT. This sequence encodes CASSFGVGTNSPLHF.

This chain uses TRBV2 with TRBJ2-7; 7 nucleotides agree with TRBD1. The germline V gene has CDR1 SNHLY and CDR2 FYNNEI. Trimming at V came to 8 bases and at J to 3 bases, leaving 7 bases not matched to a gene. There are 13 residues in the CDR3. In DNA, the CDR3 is TGTGCCAGCGCTAGTAACAGGGGCTACGAGCAGTACTTC. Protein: CASASNRGYEQYF.

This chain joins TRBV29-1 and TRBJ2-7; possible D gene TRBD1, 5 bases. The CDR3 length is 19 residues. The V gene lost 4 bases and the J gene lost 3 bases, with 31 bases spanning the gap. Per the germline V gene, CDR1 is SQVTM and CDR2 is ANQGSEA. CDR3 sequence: CSVGASSQGSFMNDYEQYF. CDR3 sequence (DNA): TGCAGCGTTGGAGCCTCCTCGCAGGGCAGCTTCATGAACGACTACGAGCAGTACTTC.

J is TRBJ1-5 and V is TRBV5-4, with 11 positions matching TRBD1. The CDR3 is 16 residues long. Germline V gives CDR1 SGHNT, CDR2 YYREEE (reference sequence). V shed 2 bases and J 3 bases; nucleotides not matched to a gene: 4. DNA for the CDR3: TGTGCCAGCAGCTTAGGGACAGGGGGATTCAATCAGCCCCAGCATTTT. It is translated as CASSLGTGGFNQPQHF.

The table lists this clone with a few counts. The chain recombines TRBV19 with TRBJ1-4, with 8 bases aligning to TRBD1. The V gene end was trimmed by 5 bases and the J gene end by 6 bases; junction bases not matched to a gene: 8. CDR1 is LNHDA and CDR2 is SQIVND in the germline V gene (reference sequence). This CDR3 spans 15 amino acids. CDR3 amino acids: CASSGPGQADEKLFF. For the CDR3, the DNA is TGTGCCAGTAGTGGGCCGGGACAGGCAGATGAAAAACTGTTTTTT.

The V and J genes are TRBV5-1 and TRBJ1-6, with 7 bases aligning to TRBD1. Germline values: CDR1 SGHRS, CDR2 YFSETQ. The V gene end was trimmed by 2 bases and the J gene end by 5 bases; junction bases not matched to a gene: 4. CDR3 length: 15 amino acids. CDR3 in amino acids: CASSLWGQNNSPLHF. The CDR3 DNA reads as TGCGCCAGCAGCTTATGGGGACAGAATAATTCACCCCTCCACTTT.

The chain's CDR3 is CASRGVDRVFTEAFF. The CDR3, as DNA: TGTGCCAGCAGGGGAGTGGACAGGGTGTTCACTGAAGCTTTCTTT. The chain is built from TRBV28 and TRBJ1-1; 8 bases fit TRBD1. This CDR3 region has 15 residues. With 6 bases clipped from V and 4 bases from J, the junction kept 10 bases outside the gene matches. Germline CDR1 is MDHEN and CDR2 is SYDVKM.

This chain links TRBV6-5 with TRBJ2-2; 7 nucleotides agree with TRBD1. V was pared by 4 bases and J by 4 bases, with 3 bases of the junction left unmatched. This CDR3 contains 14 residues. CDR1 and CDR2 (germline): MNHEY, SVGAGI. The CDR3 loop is CASSWTGGTGELFF. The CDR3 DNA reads TGTGCCAGCAGTTGGACAGGCGGCACCGGGGAGCTGTTTTTT.

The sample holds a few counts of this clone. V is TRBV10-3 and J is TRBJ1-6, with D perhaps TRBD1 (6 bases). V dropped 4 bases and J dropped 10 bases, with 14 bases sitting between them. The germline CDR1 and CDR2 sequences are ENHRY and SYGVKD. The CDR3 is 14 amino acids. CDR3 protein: CAISVAGEGSPLHF. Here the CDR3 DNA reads TGTGCCATCAGTGTGGCAGGGGAAGGCTCACCCCTCCACTTT.

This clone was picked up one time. In nucleotides, the CDR3 is TGTGCCAGCAGCGAGGGCTCAGGGACTGAAGCTTTCTTT. This gives the protein CASSEGSGTEAFF. This chain links TRBV9 with TRBJ1-1; possibly TRBD1 for D (5 bases). The CDR3 extends over 13 amino acids. Trimming left V 3 bases short and J 5 bases short, with 11 bases between. Germline values: CDR1 SGDLS, CDR2 YYNGEE.